Included here is one T cell receptor beta chain sequence, with context. The data stem from a study of blood T cell repertoires in COVID-19. Produced via immunoSEQ multiplex PCR; TCRdb's table is partial and in-frame only. This sample has around 220,000 clones, with 86% found just once. The TCR sequence derives from a woman aged 50 to 65 with COVID-19, enrolled during active disease. The sample was peripheral blood.

The CDR3, as DNA: TGCGCCAGCAGCCTTCACAGGGGGCTAGGCGGGGAGCTGTTTTTT. Translated: CASSLHRGLGGELFF. The chain joins TRBV4-3 to TRBJ2-2; 9 bases line up with TRBD1. Trimming removed 4 bases from V and 7 bases from J; junction bases left unmatched: 7. CDR1 and CDR2 from the germline V gene are LGHNA and YSLEER. CDR3 length: 15 amino acids.